One and the same sample provided the 2 T cell receptor beta chains below, sequenced in a study of glioma-infiltrating T cells. TCR alpha and beta CDR3 regions were amplified from RNA using iRepertoire nested multiplex PCR. TCRdb processed the multiplex PCR reads anew with MiXCR; each CDR3 protein has one entry. The sample has 15,000 to 20,000 distinct CDR3 sequences, over 45% seen once; the top ten hold 42%. The sample consisted of glioma tissue, nonneoplastic brain tissue, or PBMCs (not recorded which). The source is a human donor with low-grade glioma or glioblastoma, undergoing nonglioma brain surgery, or in good health (not recorded which).

About this clonotype: A much larger clone differs by one base, so this may be a read error. V gene TRBV14 combines with J gene TRBJ2-3, with a possible D match to TRBD2 (5 bases). Germline-derived CDR1 and CDR2 are SGHDN and FVKESK. Trimming took off 5 bases at V and 8 bases at J, with 14 bases between the two ends. This CDR3 is 13 amino acids long. The CDR3 DNA sequence: TGTGCCAGCAGCACTTCGGGGAGTGGTACGCAGTATTTT. This gives the protein CASSTSGSGTQYF.

The chain is built from TRBV18 and TRBJ2-5, with unresolved D. Germline assignment: CDR1 KGHSH and CDR2 LQKENI. The CDR3 is made up of 13 amino acids. Between the trimmed V and J ends, which lost 0 bases and 4 bases, there was a span of 6 bases. In nucleotides, the CDR3 is TGTGCCAGCTCACCACCGACTCTAGAGACCCAGTACTTC. Amino acids: CASSPPTLETQYF.